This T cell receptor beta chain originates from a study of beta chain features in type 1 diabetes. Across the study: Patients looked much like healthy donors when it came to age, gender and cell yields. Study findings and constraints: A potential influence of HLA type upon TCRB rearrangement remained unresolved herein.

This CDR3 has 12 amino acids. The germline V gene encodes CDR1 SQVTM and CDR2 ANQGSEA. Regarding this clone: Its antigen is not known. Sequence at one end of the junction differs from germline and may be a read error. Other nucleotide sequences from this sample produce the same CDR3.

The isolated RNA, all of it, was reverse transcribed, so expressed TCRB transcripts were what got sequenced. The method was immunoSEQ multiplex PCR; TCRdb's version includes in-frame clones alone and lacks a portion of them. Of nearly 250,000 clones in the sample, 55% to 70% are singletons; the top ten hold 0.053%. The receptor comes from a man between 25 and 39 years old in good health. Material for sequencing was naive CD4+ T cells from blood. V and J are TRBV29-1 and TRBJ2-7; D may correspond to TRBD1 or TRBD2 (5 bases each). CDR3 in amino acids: CSIEGSSYEQYF. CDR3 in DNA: TGCAGCATTGAGGGGAGCTCCTACGAGCAGTACTTC.